This T cell receptor (beta chain) comes out of a study of identical twins. Study conclusions and caveats: Some out-of-frame alpha sequences were shared by twins, and these showed excess low generation probability.

MiXCR was run by TCRdb on the 5' RACE reads, yielding one entry per CDR3 protein. The table has a few hundred thousand distinct CDR3 sequences, 9% seen once. This CDR3 is 14 amino acids long. V was pared by 6 bases and J by 1 base, with 9 bases between. About this clonotype itself: Its antigen remains unidentified.

The V gene is TRBV12-3 or TRBV12-4, the J gene TRBJ2-2, with D unresolved. The specimen sequenced was naive T cells sorted from blood. The receptor's source is a woman in her fifties or sixties in good health. The CDR3 region has the DNA TGTGCCAGCAGCGCCGACGGGAACACCGGGGAGCTGTTTTTT. Encoded protein: CASSADGNTGELFF.